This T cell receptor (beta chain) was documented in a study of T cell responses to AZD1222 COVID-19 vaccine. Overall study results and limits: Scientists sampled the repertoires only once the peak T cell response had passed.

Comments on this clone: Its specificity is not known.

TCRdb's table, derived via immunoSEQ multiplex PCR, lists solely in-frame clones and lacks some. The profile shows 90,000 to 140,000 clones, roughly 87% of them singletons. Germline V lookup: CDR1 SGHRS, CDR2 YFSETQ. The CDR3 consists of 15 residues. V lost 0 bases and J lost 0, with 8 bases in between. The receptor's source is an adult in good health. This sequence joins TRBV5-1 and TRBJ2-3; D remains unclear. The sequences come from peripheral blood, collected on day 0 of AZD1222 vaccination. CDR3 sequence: CASSLGYGSTDTQYF. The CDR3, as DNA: TGCGCCAGCAGCTTGGGGTACGGGAGCACAGATACGCAGTATTTT.